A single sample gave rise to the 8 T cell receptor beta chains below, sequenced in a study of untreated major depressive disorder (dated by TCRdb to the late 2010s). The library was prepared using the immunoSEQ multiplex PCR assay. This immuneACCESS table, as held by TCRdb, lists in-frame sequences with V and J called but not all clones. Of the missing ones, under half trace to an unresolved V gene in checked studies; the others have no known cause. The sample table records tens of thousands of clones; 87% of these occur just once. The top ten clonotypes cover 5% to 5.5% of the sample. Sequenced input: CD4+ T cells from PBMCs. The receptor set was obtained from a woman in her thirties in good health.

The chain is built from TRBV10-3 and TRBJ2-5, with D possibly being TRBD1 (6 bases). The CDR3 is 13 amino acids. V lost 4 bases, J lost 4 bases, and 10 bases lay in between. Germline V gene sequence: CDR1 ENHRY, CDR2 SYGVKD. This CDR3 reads CAISGLGGETQYF. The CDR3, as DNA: TGTGCCATCAGTGGTTTAGGGGGAGAGACCCAGTACTTC.

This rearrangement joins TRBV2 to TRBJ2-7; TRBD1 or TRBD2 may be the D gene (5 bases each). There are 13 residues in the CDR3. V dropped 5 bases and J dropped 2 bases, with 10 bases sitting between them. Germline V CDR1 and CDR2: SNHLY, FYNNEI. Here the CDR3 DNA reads TGTGCCAGCAGTCTCGGGACGGCCTACGAGCAGTACTTC. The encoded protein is CASSLGTAYEQYF.

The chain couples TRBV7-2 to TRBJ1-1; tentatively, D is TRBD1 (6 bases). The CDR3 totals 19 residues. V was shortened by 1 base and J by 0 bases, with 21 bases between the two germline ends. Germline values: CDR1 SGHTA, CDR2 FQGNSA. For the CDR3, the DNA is TGTGCCAGCAGCTTAGTTTCCACCGGGGGCGGCACTATGAACACTGAAGCTTTCTTT. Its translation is CASSLVSTGGGTMNTEAFF. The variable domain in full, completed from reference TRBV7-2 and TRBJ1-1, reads GAGVSQSPSNKVTEKGKDVELRCDPISGHTALYWYRQSLGQGLEFLIYFQGNSAPDKSGLPSDRFSAERTGGSVSTLTIQRTQQEDSAVYLCASSLVSTGGGTMNTEAFFGQGTRLTVV.

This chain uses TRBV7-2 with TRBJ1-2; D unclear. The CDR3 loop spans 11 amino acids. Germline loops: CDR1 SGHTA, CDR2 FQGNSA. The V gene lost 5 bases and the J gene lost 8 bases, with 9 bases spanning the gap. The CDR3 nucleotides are TGTGCCAGCAGCGGCTCGTACGGCTACACCTTC. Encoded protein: CASSGSYGYTF. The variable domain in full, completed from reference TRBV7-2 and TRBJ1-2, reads GAGVSQSPSNKVTEKGKDVELRCDPISGHTALYWYRQSLGQGLEFLIYFQGNSAPDKSGLPSDRFSAERTGGSVSTLTIQRTQQEDSAVYLCASSGSYGYTFGSGTRLTVV.

The CDR3 region has the DNA TGTGCCAGCAGTCTACCCCCTTCCGGGCTCAGTCAGCCCCAGCATTTT. Translation gives CASSLPPSGLSQPQHF. The V call is TRBV28, the J call TRBJ1-5; the D is unclear. This CDR3 comprises 16 residues. With 5 bases removed from V and 6 bases from J, the gap between germline ends came to 20 bases. Germline CDR1 MDHEN, CDR2 SYDVKM.

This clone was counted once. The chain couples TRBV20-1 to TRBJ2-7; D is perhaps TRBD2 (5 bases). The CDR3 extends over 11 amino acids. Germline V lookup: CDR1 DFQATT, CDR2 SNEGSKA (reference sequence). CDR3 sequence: CSAERAYEQYF. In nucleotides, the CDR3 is TGCAGCGCCGAGAGGGCTTACGAGCAGTACTTC.

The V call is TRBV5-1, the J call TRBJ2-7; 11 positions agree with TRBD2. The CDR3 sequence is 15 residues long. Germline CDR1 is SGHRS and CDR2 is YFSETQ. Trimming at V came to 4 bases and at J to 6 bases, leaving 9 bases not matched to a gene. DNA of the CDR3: TGCGCCAGCAGCGTCCTGACTAGCGGGGATGGCGAGCAGTACTTC. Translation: CASSVLTSGDGEQYF.

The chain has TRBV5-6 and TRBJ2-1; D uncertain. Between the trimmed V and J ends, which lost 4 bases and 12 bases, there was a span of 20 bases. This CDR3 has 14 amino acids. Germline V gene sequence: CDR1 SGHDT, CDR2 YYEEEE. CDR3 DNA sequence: TGTGCCAGCAGCCCACAGTTCACAGACTCAAGGCAGTTCTTC. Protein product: CASSPQFTDSRQFF. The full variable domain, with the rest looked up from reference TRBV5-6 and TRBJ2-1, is DAGVTQSPTHLIKTRGQQVTLRCSPKSGHDTVSWYQQALGQGPQFIFQYYEEEERQRGNFPDRFSGHQFPNYSSELNVNALLLGDSALYLCASSPQFTDSRQFFGPGTRLTVL.